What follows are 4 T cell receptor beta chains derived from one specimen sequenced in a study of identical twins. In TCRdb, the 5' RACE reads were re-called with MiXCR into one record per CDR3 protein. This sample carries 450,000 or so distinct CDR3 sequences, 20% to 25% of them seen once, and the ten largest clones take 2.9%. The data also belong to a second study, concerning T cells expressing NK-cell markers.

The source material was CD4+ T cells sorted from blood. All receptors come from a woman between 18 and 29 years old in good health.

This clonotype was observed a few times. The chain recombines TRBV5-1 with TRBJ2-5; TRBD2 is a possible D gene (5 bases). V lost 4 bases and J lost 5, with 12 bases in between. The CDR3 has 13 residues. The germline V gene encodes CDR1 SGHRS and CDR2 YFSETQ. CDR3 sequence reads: CASSTLAQETQYF. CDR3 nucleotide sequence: TGCGCCAGCAGCACCCTAGCTCAGGAGACCCAGTACTTC. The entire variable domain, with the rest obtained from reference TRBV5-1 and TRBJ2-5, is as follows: KAGVTQTPRYLIKTRGQQVTLSCSPISGHRSVSWYQQTPGQGLQFLFEYFSETQRNKGNFPGRFSGRQFSNSRSEMNVSTLELGDSALYLCASSTLAQETQYFGPGTRLLVL.

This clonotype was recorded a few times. CDR3 coding DNA: TGCGCCAGCAGCCAAGATCGTTGGGATACGCAGTATTTT. As protein: CASSQDRWDTQYF. V is TRBV4-3 and J is TRBJ2-3, with D hard to call. V dropped 0 bases and J dropped 6 bases, with 7 bases sitting between them. CDR1 is LGHNA, CDR2 YSLEER, per germline. The CDR3 consists of 13 residues.

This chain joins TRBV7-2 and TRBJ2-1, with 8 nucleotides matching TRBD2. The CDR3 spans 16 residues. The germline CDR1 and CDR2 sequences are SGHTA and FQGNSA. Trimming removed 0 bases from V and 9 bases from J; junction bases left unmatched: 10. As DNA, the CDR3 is TGTGCCAGCAGCTTAGCTCTCGGGAGGGCCCAAGGTGAGCAGTTCTTC. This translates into CASSLALGRAQGEQFF.

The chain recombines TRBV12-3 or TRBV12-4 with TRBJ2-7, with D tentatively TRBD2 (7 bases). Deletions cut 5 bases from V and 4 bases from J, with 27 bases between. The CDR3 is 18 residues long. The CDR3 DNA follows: TGTGCCAGCAGTCAAGGGGGAGGGGCTGGGATTCGAAATTACGAGCAGTACTTC. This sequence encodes CASSQGGGAGIRNYEQYF.